This TCR beta chain was sequenced for a study of OX40 agonist ivuxolimab in advanced cancers. On the study more broadly: Ivuxolimab was delivered to patients intravenously every 2 weeks at doses spanning 0.01 to 10 mg/kg. Cohort: 80% to 85% men, mean age approximately 66, aged roughly 23 to 90.

Using immunoSEQ multiplex PCR, the repertoire was profiled, and TCRdb retains in-frame clones only, with some absent. The sample comprises some 64,000 clones, 87% of which are singletons, and just under 0.35% rests with the top ten. Germline CDR1 is LNHDA and CDR2 is SQIVND (reference sequence). Trimming removed 6 bases from V and 3 bases from J; junction bases left unmatched: 6. This CDR3 is 15 amino acids long. Whole-study findings and limits: Compared with others, partial responders at 0.1-3.0 mg/kg displayed clonal expansion among the lowest. There were, on average, more expanded clones in CD8+ T cells than in CD4+.

This clone was counted a single time. What it binds is unknown. The V and J genes are TRBV19 and TRBJ2-4; TRBD1 matches at 9 bases. The sequencing used CD4+ or CD8+ T cells sorted from blood, collected in a trial of the OX40 agonist ivuxolimab. The TCR comes from an adult with an advanced solid tumor such as melanoma, head and neck, liver or kidney cancer. The CDR3 sequence: CASREEGQGKNIQYF. CDR3 nucleotides: TGTGCCAGTAGGGAGGAGGGACAGGGCAAAAACATTCAGTACTTC.